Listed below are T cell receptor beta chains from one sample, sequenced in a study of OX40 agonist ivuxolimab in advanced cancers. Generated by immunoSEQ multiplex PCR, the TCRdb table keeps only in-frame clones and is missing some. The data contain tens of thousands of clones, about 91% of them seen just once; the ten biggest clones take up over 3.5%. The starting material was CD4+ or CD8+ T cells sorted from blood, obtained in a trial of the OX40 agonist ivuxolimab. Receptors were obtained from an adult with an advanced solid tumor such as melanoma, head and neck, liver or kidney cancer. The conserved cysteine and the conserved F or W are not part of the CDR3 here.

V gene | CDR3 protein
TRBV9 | ASSVGGGVPYNEQF
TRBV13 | ASSLSGGLQETQY
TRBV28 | ASSARAAQGGPYNSPLH
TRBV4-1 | ASSHVHGAGYEQY
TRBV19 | ASSIGTGGDRYEQY
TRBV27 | ASSLMGGGRTQY
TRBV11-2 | ASSLGHLYGYT
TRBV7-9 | ASSPFSSDTQY
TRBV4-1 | ASSQEWGPAQPQH
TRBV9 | ASSAENTDTQY
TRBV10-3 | AISVDRGGTTDTQY
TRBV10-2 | ASSPWGGETDTQY
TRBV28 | ASSMGADYQETQY
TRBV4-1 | ASSQDSADRGTSGELF
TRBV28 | ASSFPPDRPNSPLH
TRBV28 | ASSLAGQAYGYT
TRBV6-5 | ASSPSTHLGYEQY